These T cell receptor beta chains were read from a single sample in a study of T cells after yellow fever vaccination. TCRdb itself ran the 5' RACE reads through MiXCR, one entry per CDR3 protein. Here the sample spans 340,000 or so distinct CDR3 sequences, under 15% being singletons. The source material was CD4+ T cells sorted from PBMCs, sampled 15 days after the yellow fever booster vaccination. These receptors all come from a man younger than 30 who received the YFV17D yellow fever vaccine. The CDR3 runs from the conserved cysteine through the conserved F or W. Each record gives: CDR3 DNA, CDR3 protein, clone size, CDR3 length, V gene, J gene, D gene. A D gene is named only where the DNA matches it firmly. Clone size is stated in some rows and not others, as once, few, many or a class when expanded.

DNA: TGTGCCAGCAGTTACTTCGCAGGGGTGAACACTGAAGCTTTCTTT; CDR3: CASSYFAGVNTEAFF; size: few; length: 15; V: TRBV6-5; J: TRBJ1-1; D: .
DNA: TGTGCCAGCGGACTAGGCAATCAGCCCCAGCATTTT; CDR3: CASGLGNQPQHF; size: .; length: 12; V: TRBV9; J: TRBJ1-5; D: .
DNA: TGCAGTGCTAGGGGGACAGGGGGCTATACCGGGGAGCTGTTTTTT; CDR3: CSARGTGGYTGELFF; size: .; length: 15; V: TRBV20-1; J: TRBJ2-2; D: TRBD1
DNA: TGCAGTGCTAGAGATCTCGGGGCGACCTACAATGAGCAGTTCTTC; CDR3: CSARDLGATYNEQFF; size: few; length: 15; V: TRBV20-1; J: TRBJ2-1; D: .
DNA: TGTGCCACAAAGCGCGCCGGGGAGCTGTTTTTT; CDR3: CATKRAGELFF; size: .; length: 11; V: TRBV3-1; J: TRBJ2-2; D: .
DNA: TGTGCCAGCAGCCCTCGTGCGGTAGGCAGGGGGGCGTCTAGCACAGATACGCAGTATTTT; CDR3: CASSPRAVGRGASSTDTQYF; size: few; length: 20; V: TRBV4-2; J: TRBJ2-3; D: .
DNA: TGCAGCGTTGCAGACAGGGGCTACAATGAGCAGTTCTTC; CDR3: CSVADRGYNEQFF; size: few; length: 13; V: TRBV29-1; J: TRBJ2-1; D: TRBD1
DNA: TGTGCCAGCAGCCCATCGGGACAGCTAAAAGAGACCCAGTACTTC; CDR3: CASSPSGQLKETQYF; size: .; length: 15; V: TRBV5-4; J: TRBJ2-5; D: TRBD1
DNA: TGTGCCAGCAGCTCCGGGAGGAGGGGCTACACCTTC; CDR3: CASSSGRRGYTF; size: .; length: 12; V: TRBV27; J: TRBJ1-2; D: .
DNA: TGTGCCAGCAGCCCAGACAGGGGGCCGGACCAGCCCCAGCATTTT; CDR3: CASSPDRGPDQPQHF; size: .; length: 15; V: TRBV9; J: TRBJ1-5; D: TRBD1
DNA: TGTGCCAGCAGCTTCGGCGGGGGGGCTGGAGAGCAGTACTTC; CDR3: CASSFGGGAGEQYF; size: .; length: 14; V: TRBV7-3; J: TRBJ2-7; D: TRBD2
DNA: TGCGCCAGCAGCTTGGCCGTACTTGGCGGTAGCACAGATACGCAGTATTTT; CDR3: CASSLAVLGGSTDTQYF; size: .; length: 17; V: TRBV5-1; J: TRBJ2-3; D: .
DNA: TGTGCCAGCAGCTTGATCCCCTTGACAGGGACCATGATGGGCTACACCTTC; CDR3: CASSLIPLTGTMMGYTF; size: once; length: 17; V: TRBV5-5; J: TRBJ1-2; D: TRBD1
DNA: TGCAGCGTGGGGACGGATGCAACTAATGAAAAACTGTTTTTT; CDR3: CSVGTDATNEKLFF; size: .; length: 14; V: TRBV29-1; J: TRBJ1-4; D: .
DNA: TGTGCCTGGGCCCTAGCGGGGGGCACGGATACGCAGTATTTT; CDR3: CAWALAGGTDTQYF; size: .; length: 14; V: TRBV30; J: TRBJ2-3; D: TRBD2
DNA: TGTGCCAGCAGCCCGGGGGAGGTCGGGGGCTACACCTTC; CDR3: CASSPGEVGGYTF; size: few; length: 13; V: TRBV3-1; J: TRBJ1-2; D: .
DNA: TGTGCCAGCACCCCAGGGACTAACACAGATACGCAGTATTTT; CDR3: CASTPGTNTDTQYF; size: many; length: 14; V: TRBV6-1; J: TRBJ2-3; D: TRBD2
DNA: TGCAGTGTCCCGACGGGGCCCAATCAGCCCCAGCATTTT; CDR3: CSVPTGPNQPQHF; size: .; length: 13; V: TRBV20-1; J: TRBJ1-5; D: .
DNA: TGCGCCAGCAGACCAGGTTTGCGGGGGGGCGGAGGAGAGACCCAGTACTTC; CDR3: CASRPGLRGGGGETQYF; size: many; length: 17; V: TRBV5-1; J: TRBJ2-5; D: TRBD2
DNA: TGTGCCAGCAGCCCGGGGGCAGGGGGGAGCGTCAATCAGCCCCAGCATTTT; CDR3: CASSPGAGGSVNQPQHF; size: .; length: 17; V: TRBV12-1; J: TRBJ1-5; D: .
DNA: TGCAGTGCTAGGAGAACAGGGGCCAAAAACATTCAGTACTTC; CDR3: CSARRTGAKNIQYF; size: .; length: 14; V: TRBV20-1; J: TRBJ2-4; D: .
DNA: TGTGCCAGCGGGTCGGGACAGGGTAGGCCCCAGCATTTT; CDR3: CASGSGQGRPQHF; size: .; length: 13; V: TRBV7-8; J: TRBJ1-5; D: TRBD1
DNA: TGTGCCAGCCAGCCGGCGGTAGGGCACCCCAATCAGCCCCAGCATTTT; CDR3: CASQPAVGHPNQPQHF; size: .; length: 16; V: TRBV4-2; J: TRBJ1-5; D: .
DNA: TGTGCCAGCAGTCCACCCGGGACAGGGGCCCCCTACGAGCAGTACTTC; CDR3: CASSPPGTGAPYEQYF; size: few; length: 16; V: TRBV28; J: TRBJ2-7; D: TRBD1
DNA: TGCGCCAGCAGCTCCGACAGGGTTGCTGAGCAGTTCTTC; CDR3: CASSSDRVAEQFF; size: .; length: 13; V: TRBV5-1; J: TRBJ2-1; D: TRBD1
DNA: TGTGCCAGCAGCTCCGGGACGTCCAATGAGCAGTTCTTC; CDR3: CASSSGTSNEQFF; size: .; length: 13; V: TRBV7-3; J: TRBJ2-1; D: .
DNA: TGTGCCAGTACCTCTGGGGCCAACGTCCTGACTTTC; CDR3: CASTSGANVLTF; size: .; length: 12; V: TRBV2; J: TRBJ2-6; D: .
DNA: TGCGCCAGCAGCCCCGGGACTAGCGGGGTAATCGTAGAGACCCAGTACTTC; CDR3: CASSPGTSGVIVETQYF; size: few; length: 17; V: TRBV5-1; J: TRBJ2-5; D: TRBD2
DNA: TGCAGTGCTAGCCGTGACAGGAAAGTCTATGGCTACACCTTC; CDR3: CSASRDRKVYGYTF; size: few; length: 14; V: TRBV20-1; J: TRBJ1-2; D: .
DNA: TGCAGTGCTAGGTGGCAGGGTGGCACAGATACGCAGTATTTT; CDR3: CSARWQGGTDTQYF; size: few; length: 14; V: TRBV20-1; J: TRBJ2-3; D: .
DNA: TGCAGTGCTAGACGACGCGGGACTAGCGGGGGGGCCTTGGAGACCCAGTACTTC; CDR3: CSARRRGTSGGALETQYF; size: many; length: 18; V: TRBV20-1; J: TRBJ2-5; D: TRBD2
DNA: TGTGCCAGCAGTTCTGAGACAGCCTATAGCAATCAGCCCCAGCATTTT; CDR3: CASSSETAYSNQPQHF; size: many; length: 16; V: TRBV6-2/TRBV6-3; J: TRBJ1-5; D: .
DNA: TGTGCCAGCAGAAGCGGGGCTAGCACAGATACGCAGTATTTT; CDR3: CASRSGASTDTQYF; size: few; length: 14; V: TRBV6-2/TRBV6-3; J: TRBJ2-3; D: TRBD2
DNA: TGTGCCAGCAGCGTAGGGGGGGTTGGCACTGAAGCTTTCTTT; CDR3: CASSVGGVGTEAFF; size: few; length: 14; V: TRBV9; J: TRBJ1-1; D: .
DNA: TGTGCCAGCAGTTACTCGAAATATCCTGCGGGAAACACCATATATTTT; CDR3: CASSYSKYPAGNTIYF; size: .; length: 16; V: TRBV6-5; J: TRBJ1-3; D: .
DNA: TGTGCCAGCACCCGGGACAGATACACTGAAGCTTTCTTT; CDR3: CASTRDRYTEAFF; size: .; length: 13; V: TRBV7-9; J: TRBJ1-1; D: TRBD1
DNA: TGTGCCAGCAGCTTGGGCGAGGGGGTAGTTGAAGCTTTCTTT; CDR3: CASSLGEGVVEAFF; size: .; length: 14; V: TRBV7-9; J: TRBJ1-1; D: .
DNA: TGCGCCAGCAGCCAGGACAGGGGTGGAGAAAAACTGTTTTTT; CDR3: CASSQDRGGEKLFF; size: .; length: 14; V: TRBV5-1; J: TRBJ1-4; D: TRBD1
DNA: TGCGCCAGCAGCCGAACAGCCGACCCGTGGGAAAAACTGTTTTTT; CDR3: CASSRTADPWEKLFF; size: few; length: 15; V: TRBV5-1; J: TRBJ1-4; D: .
DNA: TGTGCCAGCAGCCAAGAGCTAGCTGAGGGCGGGGAGCTGTTTTTT; CDR3: CASSQELAEGGELFF; size: .; length: 15; V: TRBV4-2; J: TRBJ2-2; D: .
DNA: TGTGCCAGCAGTACCCCGGGTAGTAAAGGCTACACCTTC; CDR3: CASSTPGSKGYTF; size: .; length: 13; V: TRBV6-5; J: TRBJ1-2; D: .
DNA: TGCGCCAGCAGCCCGGGGGGAGGTGAGCAGTTCTTC; CDR3: CASSPGGGEQFF; size: .; length: 12; V: TRBV5-1; J: TRBJ2-1; D: TRBD2
DNA: TGCAGCGTGGGACTTGGGGAGACCCAGTACTTC; CDR3: CSVGLGETQYF; size: .; length: 11; V: TRBV29-1; J: TRBJ2-5; D: .
DNA: TGTGCCAGCAGTTACTCAGTGGCGGACGGCTACACCTTC; CDR3: CASSYSVADGYTF; size: many; length: 13; V: TRBV6-2/TRBV6-3; J: TRBJ1-2; D: .
DNA: TGTGCCAGTCACTCCTGGGGCCTTAACTATGGCTACACCTTC; CDR3: CASHSWGLNYGYTF; size: .; length: 14; V: TRBV12-3/TRBV12-4; J: TRBJ1-2; D: .
DNA: TGTGCCAGCAGCTTTCGTGGCAGCTTCACCGGGGAGCTGTTTTTT; CDR3: CASSFRGSFTGELFF; size: once; length: 15; V: TRBV7-2; J: TRBJ2-2; D: .
DNA: TGTGCCAGCAGCGGCAAGGGACCGCGGGCCCGGCCAGCAGATACGCAGTATTTT; CDR3: CASSGKGPRARPADTQYF; size: .; length: 18; V: TRBV9; J: TRBJ2-3; D: .
DNA: TGTGCCAGCAGCCAACAATTCCACAGGGTTGAGGAAAAACTGTTTTTT; CDR3: CASSQQFHRVEEKLFF; size: many; length: 16; V: TRBV14; J: TRBJ1-4; D: .
DNA: TGTGCCAGCAGCTGGGGCCGGAGCGGGGGGGCTCGAGAGCAGTTCTTC; CDR3: CASSWGRSGGAREQFF; size: .; length: 16; V: TRBV7-9; J: TRBJ2-1; D: TRBD2
DNA: TGTGCCAGCAGTCGGGGATCAGATACGCAGTATTTT; CDR3: CASSRGSDTQYF; size: many; length: 12; V: TRBV7-3; J: TRBJ2-3; D: .
DNA: TGTGCCAGCAGTGAGTGGAGTCGCAATCAGCCCCAGCATTTT; CDR3: CASSEWSRNQPQHF; size: few; length: 14; V: TRBV2; J: TRBJ1-5; D: .
DNA: TGTGCCAGCAGCGCGACTCCCGGGACACGGCTCCACTTT; CDR3: CASSATPGTRLHF; size: few; length: 13; V: TRBV7-2; J: TRBJ1-6; D: .
DNA: TGTGCCACCTCGCAGGGTCGCCACGAGCAGTACTTC; CDR3: CATSQGRHEQYF; size: .; length: 12; V: TRBV19; J: TRBJ2-7; D: .
DNA: TGTGCCAGCAGCCAAGAACAGGGAGGGTCCTACGAGCAGTACTTC; CDR3: CASSQEQGGSYEQYF; size: .; length: 15; V: TRBV14; J: TRBJ2-7; D: .
DNA: TGCGCCAGCAGCCAAGGACTAGCAATGAGTAAAATCAATGAGCAGTTCTTC; CDR3: CASSQGLAMSKINEQFF; size: .; length: 17; V: TRBV4-1; J: TRBJ2-1; D: TRBD2
DNA: TGCGCCAGCACCTATCAAGGAAATGAAAAACTGTTTTTT; CDR3: CASTYQGNEKLFF; size: few; length: 13; V: TRBV5-1; J: TRBJ1-4; D: .
DNA: TGCAGTCCTAGCGGGGGGGGCACAGATACGCAGTATTTT; CDR3: CSPSGGGTDTQYF; size: .; length: 13; V: TRBV20-1; J: TRBJ2-3; D: TRBD2
DNA: TGTGCCAGCAGCAAATCCGAGGGAAGGGGCACCGGGGAGCTGTTTTTT; CDR3: CASSKSEGRGTGELFF; size: few; length: 16; V: TRBV21-1; J: TRBJ2-2; D: .
DNA: TGTGCCAGCAGCTCACTACGATCAAACACTGAAGCTTTCTTT; CDR3: CASSSLRSNTEAFF; size: .; length: 14; V: TRBV5-5; J: TRBJ1-1; D: .